The clone carrying this TCR beta chain was observed a few times. TCRdb used MiXCR to reprocess the RT-PCR reads, holding one entry per CDR3 protein. The table records roughly 180,000 distinct CDR3 sequences, roughly 40% of them present only once. This sample stems from a study of patients and donors after allogeneic stem cell transplantation. V lost 0 bases to trimming and J lost 8 bases, with 7 bases between them. This CDR3 has 12 residues. Germline values: CDR1 KGHSH, CDR2 LQKENI. What was sequenced was blood, either unsorted or a sorted T cell fraction (not recorded which). This TCR came from a human donor who was either an allogeneic HSCT recipient or a stem cell or donor lymphocyte infusion donor (not recorded which). It is not recorded whose cells these are; they may come from a transplant donor. The chain carries TRBV18 and TRBJ1-2, with D unclear. The chain's CDR3 is CASSPPTRGYTF. For the CDR3, the DNA is TGTGCCAGCTCACCACCGACCCGGGGCTACACCTTC.